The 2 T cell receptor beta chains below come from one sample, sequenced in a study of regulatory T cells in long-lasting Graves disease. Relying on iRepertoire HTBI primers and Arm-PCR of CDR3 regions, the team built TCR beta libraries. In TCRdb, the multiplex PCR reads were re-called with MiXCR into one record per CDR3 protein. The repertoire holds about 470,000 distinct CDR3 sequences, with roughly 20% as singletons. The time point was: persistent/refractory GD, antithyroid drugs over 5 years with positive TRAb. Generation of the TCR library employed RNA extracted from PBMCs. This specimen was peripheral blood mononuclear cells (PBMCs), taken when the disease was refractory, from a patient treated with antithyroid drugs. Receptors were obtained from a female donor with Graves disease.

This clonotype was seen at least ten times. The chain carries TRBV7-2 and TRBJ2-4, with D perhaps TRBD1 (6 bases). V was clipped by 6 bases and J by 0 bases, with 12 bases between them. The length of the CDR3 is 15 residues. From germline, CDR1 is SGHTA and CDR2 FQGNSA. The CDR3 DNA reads TGTGCCAGCAGTCGGGACATTCTAGCCAAAAACATTCAGTACTTC. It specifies CASSRDILAKNIQYF.

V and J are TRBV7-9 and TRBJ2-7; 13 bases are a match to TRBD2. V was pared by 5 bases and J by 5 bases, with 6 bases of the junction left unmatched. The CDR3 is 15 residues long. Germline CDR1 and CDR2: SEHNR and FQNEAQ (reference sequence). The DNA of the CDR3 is TGTGCCAGCAGCCACCCCGGACTAGCGGGAGACGAGCAGTACTTC. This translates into CASSHPGLAGDEQYF.